What follows are 9 T cell receptor beta chains derived from one specimen sequenced in a study of T cells in Graves' hyperthyroidism and ophthalmopathy. RNA transcripts were the template for amplifying TCR beta CDR3 regions. An initial round of RT-PCR targeting the TCR CDR3 relied on the HTBI primer set. TCRdb reprocessed the multiplex PCR reads with MiXCR, giving one entry per CDR3 protein. The sample yields roughly 700,000 distinct CDR3 sequences, about 18% seen once. Sequencing was carried out using blood. Source of these receptors: a middle-aged man with Graves' hyperthyroidism.

In nucleotides, the CDR3 is TGCGCCAGCAACAGGGGTAGCAGTGAGCAGTTCTTC. Amino acid sequence: CASNRGSSEQFF. The genes are TRBV5-1 and TRBJ2-1; 7 positions agree with TRBD1. V gave up 6 bases and J gave up 9 bases; unmatched junction bases: 6. From germline, CDR1 is SGHRS and CDR2 YFSETQ. This CDR3 has 12 residues.

In this sample, this clonotype turned up many times. The V gene is TRBV12-3 or TRBV12-4, the J gene TRBJ2-7; 10 bases are shared with TRBD1. This CDR3 has 14 residues. Germline trimming cut 4 bases from V and 3 bases from J; bases unmatched to any gene: 3. The CDR3 region has the DNA TGTGCCAGCAGTTACGGGACAGGGGACTACGAGCAGTACTTC. It encodes CASSYGTGDYEQYF.

This chain connects TRBV7-2 to TRBJ1-2, with D maybe TRBD1 (5 bases). Germline values: CDR1 SGHTA, CDR2 FQGNSA. V lost 3 bases to trimming and J lost 8 bases, with 13 bases between them. The CDR3 spans 13 residues. The CDR3 DNA is TGTGCCAGCAGCTTGTCATCCAGGGTCGGCTACACCTTC. Its protein is CASSLSSRVGYTF. Supplemented by reference TRBV7-2 and TRBJ1-2, the full variable domain reads GAGVSQSPSNKVTEKGKDVELRCDPISGHTALYWYRQSLGQGLEFLIYFQGNSAPDKSGLPSDRFSAERTGGSVSTLTIQRTQQEDSAVYLCASSLSSRVGYTFGSGTRLTVV.

This clonotype has only a few counts. The genes are TRBV6-5 and TRBJ2-7, with 11 bases that match TRBD2. The CDR3 is 16 residues long. V lost 0 bases, J lost 3 bases, and 4 bases stayed unmatched. Germline loops: CDR1 MNHEY, CDR2 SVGAGI. CDR3 in DNA: TGTGCCAGCAGTTACTCTCCTAGCGGGGGGTTCTACGAGCAGTACTTC. This encodes CASSYSPSGGFYEQYF.

Ten or more counts support this clonotype. This chain links TRBV20-1 with TRBJ2-1, with 9 nucleotides matching TRBD2. V gave up 0 bases and J gave up 2 bases; unmatched junction bases: 5. The CDR3 is made up of 16 amino acids. Germline V gene sequence: CDR1 DFQATT, CDR2 SNEGSKA (reference sequence). This chain's CDR3 is CSARDYGGRAYNEQFF. Here the CDR3 DNA reads TGCAGTGCTAGAGATTACGGCGGGAGGGCCTACAATGAGCAGTTCTTC.

A few counts support this clonotype. This chain uses TRBV4-1 with TRBJ1-2; 7 bases map to TRBD1. V dropped 0 bases and J dropped 7; count of bases not matched to a gene: 11. CDR1 MGHRA and CDR2 YSYEKL come from the germline V gene. CDR3 length: 16 amino acids. This CDR3 reads CASSQDRQGGFCGYTF. The CDR3 DNA is TGCGCCAGCAGCCAAGATCGGCAGGGGGGCTTCTGTGGCTACACCTTC.

J is TRBJ1-1 and V is TRBV27; 10 nucleotides line up with TRBD1. Germline values: CDR1 MNHEY, CDR2 SMNVEV (reference sequence). V lost 8 bases, J lost 3 bases, and 12 bases stayed unmatched. CDR3 length: 16 amino acids. CDR3 bases: TGTGCCAGCTCAAACCCGGGACAGGGGTCATACACTGAAGCTTTCTTT. Its protein product is CASSNPGQGSYTEAFF.

The table lists this clonotype with many counts. CDR3 nucleotide sequence: TGTGCCAGCAACGTCCGGGACAGGGGAAGTTCACCCCTCCACTTT. Translating gives CASNVRDRGSSPLHF. The chain links TRBV2 to TRBJ1-6, with TRBD1 matching 10 bases. Germline trimming cut 7 bases from V and 9 bases from J; bases unmatched to any gene: 9. Germline loops: CDR1 SNHLY, CDR2 FYNNEI. The CDR3 totals 15 residues.

This clonotype was detected ten times or more. The chain carries TRBV3-1 and TRBJ2-1, with D perhaps matching TRBD1 or TRBD2 (6 bases each). CDR1 and CDR2 (germline): LGHDT, YNNKEL (reference sequence). The V end was cut by 5 bases, the J end by 6 bases, with 14 bases between. This CDR3 has 14 amino acids. The CDR3 protein is CASSSRRGPNEQFF. For the CDR3, the DNA is TGTGCCAGCAGCTCGCGCCGGGGGCCCAATGAGCAGTTCTTC.